This T cell receptor (beta chain) was captured in a study of cytomegalovirus exposure and HLA in healthy donors. Overall study context: Most genotyped donors, approximately 77% of 300 to 400, had Caucasian-associated genetic ancestry.

PCR used 60 Vbeta primers and 13 Jbeta primers. Generated by immunoSEQ multiplex PCR, the TCRdb table keeps only in-frame clones and is missing some. The data show about 160,000 clones, 78% seen once. This clone was seen a single time. Antigen specificity is unknown. General study points: CMV serostatus alone was available as immune exposure information. The study listed some 160 cytomegalovirus-associated TCR beta chains.

Sequences were obtained from PBMCs. The TCR sequence derives from a woman aged 40 to 55 in good health and CMV-seronegative.

CDR3 sequence: CASSPGDSSNQPQHF. The CDR3 DNA reads TGTGCCAGCAGCCCCGGGGACAGTAGCAATCAGCCCCAGCATTTT. J is TRBJ1-5 and V is TRBV9; TRBD1 agrees at 7 bases. Germline assignment: CDR1 SGDLS and CDR2 YYNGEE. The CDR3 contains 15 residues. Trimming cost V 4 bases and J 0 bases; bases outside gene matches: 4. Combining the CDR3 with reference TRBV9 and TRBJ1-5 gives the whole variable domain DSGVTQTPKHLITATGQRVTLRCSPRSGDLSVYWYQQSLDQGLQFLIQYYNGEERAKGNILERFSAQQFPDLHSELNLSSLELGDSALYFCASSPGDSSNQPQHFGDGTRLSIL.